This T cell receptor (beta chain) is from a study of brain metastases from non-small cell lung cancer. About this clone: The antigen is not known.

Broader study findings: T-cell infiltration was lower in brain metastases than primaries (P < 0.001). Brain metastases shared most TCR repertoire with primaries, with sparse T cells. T-cell clones appeared expanded in about 60% of brain metastases relative to matched primary tumors.

With V trimmed by 5 bases and J by 2 bases, 4 bases remained unmatched. The CDR3 runs to 15 residues. From germline, CDR1 is MDHEN and CDR2 SYDVKM. Generated by immunoSEQ multiplex PCR, the TCRdb table keeps only in-frame clones and is missing some. The data hold about 3,200 clones, with around 81% observed a single time. The material sequenced was primary lung tumor tissue. The receptor's source is a donor over 35 with non-small cell lung cancer. J is TRBJ2-5 and V is TRBV28, with 11 bases that match TRBD1. The CDR3 region has the DNA TGTGCCAGCAGTGTGGGACAGGGGGTTCAAGAGACCCAGTACTTC. Protein: CASSVGQGVQETQYF. The entire variable domain, with the rest obtained from reference TRBV28 and TRBJ2-5, is as follows: DVKVTQSSRYLVKRTGEKVFLECVQDMDHENMFWYRQDPGLGLRLIYFSYDVKMKEKGDIPEGYSVSREKKERFSLILESASTNQTSMYLCASSVGQGVQETQYFGPGTRLLVL.